The 15 T cell receptor beta chains reported below all come from one sample, sequenced in a study of T cell responses to AZD1222 COVID-19 vaccine. Data came from immunoSEQ multiplex PCR; TCRdb stores just in-frame clones and leaves some out. The sample carries 110,000 to 150,000 clones, about 94% recorded once. The sequenced sample was peripheral blood, obtained on day 0 of AZD1222 vaccination. These receptors all stem from an adult in good health.

The CDR3 DNA sequence: TGTGCCAGCAGTTACCGGACACACTATCAGCCCCAGCATTTT. Amino acid sequence: CASSYRTHYQPQHF. This chain joins TRBV6-2 or TRBV6-3 and TRBJ1-5; D possibly corresponds to TRBD1 (5 bases). This CDR3 spans 14 amino acids. V lost 2 bases and J 5 bases, leaving 10 bases between the germline ends. Germline CDR1 and CDR2: MNHEY and SVGEGT.

V and J are TRBV28 and TRBJ2-7; TRBD1 aligns across 10 bases. The V gene's germline CDR1 is MDHEN and CDR2 SYDVKM. Trimming cost V 2 bases and J 6 bases; bases outside gene matches: 4. There are 14 residues in the CDR3. CDR3 amino acids: CASSLGTGVVEQYF. The CDR3 DNA is TGTGCCAGCAGTTTAGGGACAGGGGTGGTCGAGCAGTACTTC.

This sequence joins TRBV27 and TRBJ1-3; D possibly corresponds to TRBD1 (5 bases). V was cut by 3 bases and J by 6 bases, with 15 bases left in between. Germline loops: CDR1 MNHEY, CDR2 SMNVEV (reference sequence). The CDR3 runs 15 residues. CDR3 loop: CASSLGRPSENTIYF. Written as DNA, the CDR3 is TGTGCCAGCAGTTTGGGGCGACCCTCGGAAAACACCATATATTTT.

The chain recombines TRBV3-1 (or the pseudogene TRBV3-2) with TRBJ2-3, with D maybe TRBD1 (5 bases). Germline V lookup: CDR1 LGHDT, CDR2 YNNKEL (reference sequence). V was shortened by 4 bases and J by 1 base, with 9 bases between the two germline ends. The CDR3 is made up of 14 amino acids. The CDR3, as DNA: TGTGCCAGCAGCCCCTGGGGCGGCACAGATACGCAGTATTTT. Its translation is CASSPWGGTDTQYF.

The V call is TRBV19, the J call TRBJ2-3; no reliable D call. Germline CDR1 is LNHDA and CDR2 is SQIVND (reference sequence). V gave up 3 bases and J gave up 2 bases, with 6 bases separating them. This CDR3 is built from 13 residues. As DNA, the CDR3 is TGTGCCAGTAGTATCAAGGACACAGATACGCAGTATTTT. Its protein product is CASSIKDTDTQYF.

The gene calls are TRBV5-1 and TRBJ1-2; D gene unclear. CDR3 length equals 12 residues. The germline CDR1 and CDR2 sequences are SGHRS and YFSETQ. Trimming took 1 base from V and 11 from J, leaving 12 bases between them. CDR3 nucleotides: TGCGCCAGCAGCTTGTCCGCCGAAGGGTACACCTTC. Its protein is CASSLSAEGYTF.

The chain carries TRBV27 and TRBJ2-7, with unresolved D. Germline CDR1 reads MNHEY; CDR2 reads SMNVEV (reference sequence). V gave up 3 bases and J gave up 2 bases, with 8 bases separating them. The CDR3 is 13 residues long. The CDR3 here is CASSFGFTYEQYF. The CDR3 DNA follows: TGTGCCAGCAGTTTCGGATTCACCTACGAGCAGTACTTC.

V is TRBV15 and J is TRBJ2-2; no clear D. V lost 2 bases, J lost 8 bases, and 21 bases lay in between. CDR1 and CDR2 from the germline V gene are LNHNV and YYDKDF (reference sequence). The CDR3 is made up of 17 amino acids. The CDR3 region is CATSRPPSISQGGELFF. CDR3 DNA sequence: TGTGCCACCAGCAGACCCCCGAGTATTAGCCAAGGGGGGGAGCTGTTTTTT.

J is TRBJ1-1 and V is TRBV19, with 8 nucleotides matching TRBD1. CDR3 length: 14 amino acids. Germline CDR1 is LNHDA and CDR2 is SQIVND (reference sequence). V lost 5 bases and J lost 1; bases outside the gene matches: 3. The CDR3 coding sequence is TGTGCCAGTAGTGACAGGGGTCGGAACACTGAAGCTTTCTTT. Amino acid sequence: CASSDRGRNTEAFF.

This rearrangement joins TRBV27 to TRBJ2-1; D is undetermined. The germline V gene has CDR1 MNHEY and CDR2 SMNVEV (reference sequence). The V and J ends lost 2 bases and 9 bases respectively, with 8 bases between them. The CDR3 is 12 amino acids. CDR3 in amino acids: CASSLVGGEQFF. CDR3 DNA: TGTGCCAGCAGTTTAGTGGGCGGTGAGCAGTTCTTC.

In its sample, this clone was seen once. V gene TRBV6-6 combines with J gene TRBJ2-7; D is possibly TRBD2 (5 bases). Germline CDR1 reads MNHNY; CDR2 reads SVGAGI (reference sequence). The V end was cut by 0 bases, the J end by 4 bases, with 10 bases between. The length of the CDR3 is 14 residues. Written as DNA, the CDR3 is TGTGCCAGCAGTTACTCGGCGGGTTATTACGAGCAGTACTTC. It codes for CASSYSAGYYEQYF.

The gene calls are TRBV5-1 and TRBJ2-6; D gene unclear. The CDR3 extends over 17 amino acids. Germline V gene data show CDR1 as SGHRS and CDR2 as YFSETQ. The V end lost 0 bases, the J end lost 0 bases, and 10 bases lay between the germline ends. The CDR3 nucleotides read TGCGCCAGCAGCTTGGTGCGGCGGAGCTCTGGGGCCAACGTCCTGACTTTC. Translated, it gives CASSLVRRSSGANVLTF. Using reference TRBV5-1 and TRBJ2-6 for the parts outside the CDR3, the full variable domain is KAGVTQTPRYLIKTRGQQVTLSCSPISGHRSVSWYQQTPGQGLQFLFEYFSETQRNKGNFPGRFSGRQFSNSRSEMNVSTLELGDSALYLCASSLVRRSSGANVLTFGAGSRLTVL.

The chain joins TRBV29-1 to TRBJ2-5; D gene uncertain. CDR3 size: 10 residues. The ends were cut back, 7 bases at V and 4 bases at J, with 7 bases in the middle. Germline V gene data show CDR1 as SQVTM and CDR2 as ANQGSEA. CDR3 sequence (DNA): TGCAGCGCCTTAGGAGAGACCCAGTACTTC. This encodes CSALGETQYF. Based on the CDR3 plus reference TRBV29-1 and TRBJ2-5, the full variable domain is SAVISQKPSRDICQRGTSLTIQCQVDSQVTMMFWYRQQPGQSLTLIATANQGSEATYESGFVIDKFPISRPNLTFSTLTVSNMSPEDSSIYLCSALGETQYFGPGTRLLVL.

This clone has a single count. In DNA form, the CDR3 reads TGTGCCAGCAGTTACTCAGGGGTTCGAACCGGGGAGCTGTTTTTT. It is translated as CASSYSGVRTGELFF. This chain uses TRBV6-5 with TRBJ2-2; D is possibly TRBD1 (5 bases). The CDR3 contains 15 residues. V lost 0 bases, J lost 5 bases, and 10 bases lay in between. The germline gives CDR1 MNHEY, CDR2 SVGAGI.

J is TRBJ2-5 and V is TRBV19; tentative D call: TRBD2 (6 bases). The CDR3 totals 13 residues. V lost 11 bases, J lost 4 bases, and 17 bases lay in between. Germline V gene lookup returns CDR1 LNHDA and CDR2 SQIVND (reference sequence). The CDR3 sequence: CAGGTGVGETQYF. DNA for the CDR3: TGTGCCGGCGGGACGGGAGTGGGAGAGACCCAGTACTTC.